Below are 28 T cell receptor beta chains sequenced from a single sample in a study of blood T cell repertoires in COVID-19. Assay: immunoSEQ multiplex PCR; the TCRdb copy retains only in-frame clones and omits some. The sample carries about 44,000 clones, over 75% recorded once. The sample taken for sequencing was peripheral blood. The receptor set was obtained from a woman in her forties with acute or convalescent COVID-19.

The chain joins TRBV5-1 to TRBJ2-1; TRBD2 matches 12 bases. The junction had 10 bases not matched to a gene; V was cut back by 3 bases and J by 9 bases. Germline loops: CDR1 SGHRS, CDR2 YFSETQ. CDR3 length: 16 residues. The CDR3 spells CASSSFSSGGATEQFF. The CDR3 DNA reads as TGCGCCAGCAGCTCGTTCTCTAGCGGGGGGGCCACTGAGCAGTTCTTC.

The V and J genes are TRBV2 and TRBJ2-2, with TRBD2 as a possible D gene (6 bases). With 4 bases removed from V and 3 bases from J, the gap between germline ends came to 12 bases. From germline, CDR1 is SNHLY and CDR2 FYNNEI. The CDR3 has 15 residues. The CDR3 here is CASSVLARDTGELFF. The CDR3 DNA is TGTGCCAGCAGTGTCCTAGCGAGAGACACCGGGGAGCTGTTTTTT.

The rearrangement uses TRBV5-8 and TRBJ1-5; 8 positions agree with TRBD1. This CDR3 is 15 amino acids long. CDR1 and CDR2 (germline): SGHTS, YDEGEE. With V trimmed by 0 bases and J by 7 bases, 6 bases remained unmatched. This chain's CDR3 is CASSLGTGRDQPQHF. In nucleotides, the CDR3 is TGTGCCAGCAGCTTGGGGACAGGGAGGGACCAGCCCCAGCATTTT.

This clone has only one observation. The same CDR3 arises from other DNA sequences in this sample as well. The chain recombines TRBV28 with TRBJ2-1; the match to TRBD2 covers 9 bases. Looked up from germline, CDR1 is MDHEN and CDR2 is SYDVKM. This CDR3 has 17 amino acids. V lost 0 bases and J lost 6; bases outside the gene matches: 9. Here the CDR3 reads CASSLWGEAGGRNEQFF. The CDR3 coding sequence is TGTGCCAGCAGTTTATGGGGGGAGGCGGGGGGGCGCAATGAGCAGTTCTTC.

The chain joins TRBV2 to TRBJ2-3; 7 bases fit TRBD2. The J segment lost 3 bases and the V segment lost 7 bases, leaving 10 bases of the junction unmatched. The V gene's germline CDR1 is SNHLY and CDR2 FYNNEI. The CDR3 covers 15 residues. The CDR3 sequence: CASTQAGLRTDTQYF. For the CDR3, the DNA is TGTGCCAGCACTCAAGCGGGACTACGGACAGATACGCAGTATTTT.

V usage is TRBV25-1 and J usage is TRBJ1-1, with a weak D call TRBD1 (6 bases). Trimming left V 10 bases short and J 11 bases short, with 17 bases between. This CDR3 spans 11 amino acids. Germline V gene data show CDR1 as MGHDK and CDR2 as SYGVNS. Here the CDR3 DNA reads TGTGCCACCCAACTAAGGACAGATGCTTTCTTT. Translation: CATQLRTDAFF.

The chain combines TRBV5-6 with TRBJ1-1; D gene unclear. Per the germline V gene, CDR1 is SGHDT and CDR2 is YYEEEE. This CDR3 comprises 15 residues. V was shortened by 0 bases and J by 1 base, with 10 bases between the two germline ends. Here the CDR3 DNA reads TGTGCCAGCAGCTTGGATCGAGGTTCGAACACTGAAGCTTTCTTT. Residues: CASSLDRGSNTEAFF.

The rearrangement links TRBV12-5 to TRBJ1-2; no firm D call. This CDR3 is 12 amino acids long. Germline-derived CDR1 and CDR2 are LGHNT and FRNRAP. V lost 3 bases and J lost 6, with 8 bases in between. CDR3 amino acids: CASGLGRDGYTF. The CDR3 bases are TGTGCTAGTGGTTTAGGGAGGGATGGCTACACCTTC.

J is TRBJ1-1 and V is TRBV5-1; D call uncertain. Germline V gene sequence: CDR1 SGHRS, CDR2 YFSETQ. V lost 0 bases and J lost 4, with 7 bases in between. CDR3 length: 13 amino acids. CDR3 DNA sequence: TGCGCCAGCAGCTTGGATTCAGGCACTGAAGCTTTCTTT. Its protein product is CASSLDSGTEAFF.

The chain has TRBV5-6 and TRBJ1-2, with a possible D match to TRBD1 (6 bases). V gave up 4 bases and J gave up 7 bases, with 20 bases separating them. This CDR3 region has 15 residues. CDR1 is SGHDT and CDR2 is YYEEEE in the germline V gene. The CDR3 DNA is TGTGCCAGCAGCCTGAAGGGGGGGGCCGTGGGTGGCTACACCTTC. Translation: CASSLKGGAVGGYTF. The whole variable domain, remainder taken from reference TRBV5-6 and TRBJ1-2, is DAGVTQSPTHLIKTRGQQVTLRCSPKSGHDTVSWYQQALGQGPQFIFQYYEEEERQRGNFPDRFSGHQFPNYSSELNVNALLLGDSALYLCASSLKGGAVGGYTFGSGTRLTVV.

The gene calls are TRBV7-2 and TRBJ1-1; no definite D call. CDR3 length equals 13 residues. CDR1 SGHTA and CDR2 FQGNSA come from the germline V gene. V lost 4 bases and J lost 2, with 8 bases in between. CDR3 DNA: TGTGCCAGCAGCTACCCAGGAAACACTGAAGCTTTCTTT. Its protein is CASSYPGNTEAFF.

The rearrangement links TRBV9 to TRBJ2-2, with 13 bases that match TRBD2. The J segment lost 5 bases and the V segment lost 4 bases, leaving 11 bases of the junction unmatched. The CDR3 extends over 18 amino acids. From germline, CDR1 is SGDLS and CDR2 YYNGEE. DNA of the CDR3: TGTGCCAGCAGCTCGGGACTAGCGGGGCTAAAAGGGACCGGGGAGCTGTTTTTT. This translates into CASSSGLAGLKGTGELFF.

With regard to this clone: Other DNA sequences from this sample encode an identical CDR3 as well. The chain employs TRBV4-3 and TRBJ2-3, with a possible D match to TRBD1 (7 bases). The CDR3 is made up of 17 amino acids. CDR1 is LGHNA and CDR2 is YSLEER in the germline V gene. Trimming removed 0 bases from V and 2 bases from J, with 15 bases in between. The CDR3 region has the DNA TGCGCCAGCAGCCAAGATGGGGCAGGGGGGTACACAGATACGCAGTATTTT. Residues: CASSQDGAGGYTDTQYF.

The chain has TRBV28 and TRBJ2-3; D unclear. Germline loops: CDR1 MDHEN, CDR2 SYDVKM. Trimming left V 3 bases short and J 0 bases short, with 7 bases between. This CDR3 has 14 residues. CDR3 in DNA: TGTGCCAGCAGTTTCTGGCTGAGCACAGATACGCAGTATTTT. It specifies CASSFWLSTDTQYF.

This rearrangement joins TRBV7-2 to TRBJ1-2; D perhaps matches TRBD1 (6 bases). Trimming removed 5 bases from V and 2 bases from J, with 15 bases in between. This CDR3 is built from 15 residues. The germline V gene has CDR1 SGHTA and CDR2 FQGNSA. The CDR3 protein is CASSLSGVPNYGYTF. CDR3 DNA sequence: TGTGCCAGCAGCCTATCAGGGGTCCCCAACTATGGCTACACCTTC.

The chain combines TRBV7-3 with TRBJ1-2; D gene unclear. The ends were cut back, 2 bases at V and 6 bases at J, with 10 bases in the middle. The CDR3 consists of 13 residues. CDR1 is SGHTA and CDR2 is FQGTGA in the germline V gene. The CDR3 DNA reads TGTGCCAGCAGCTTATTCGGGGTAGATGGCTACACCTTC. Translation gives CASSLFGVDGYTF.

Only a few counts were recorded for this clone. The CDR3 reads CASSFESGSAYNEQFF. The CDR3 DNA reads as TGCGCCAGCAGCTTTGAAAGCGGGAGCGCCTACAATGAGCAGTTCTTC. The V gene is TRBV5-1, the J gene TRBJ2-1; TRBD2 matches at 8 bases. Germline loops: CDR1 SGHRS, CDR2 YFSETQ. This CDR3 has 16 residues. Unmatched junction bases numbered 6, after V lost 2 bases and J lost 2 bases. Full variable domain (rest looked up from reference TRBV5-1 and TRBJ2-1): KAGVTQTPRYLIKTRGQQVTLSCSPISGHRSVSWYQQTPGQGLQFLFEYFSETQRNKGNFPGRFSGRQFSNSRSEMNVSTLELGDSALYLCASSFESGSAYNEQFFGPGTRLTVL.

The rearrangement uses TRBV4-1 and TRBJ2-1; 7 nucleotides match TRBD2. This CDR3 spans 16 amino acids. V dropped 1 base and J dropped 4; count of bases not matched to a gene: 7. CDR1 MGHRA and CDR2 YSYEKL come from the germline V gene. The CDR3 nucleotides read TGCGCCAGCAGCCAAGTTTGGGCGGGAGCTTACAATGAGCAGTTCTTC. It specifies CASSQVWAGAYNEQFF.

CDR3 sequence reads: CASGQPGNSRNTIYF. DNA for the CDR3: TGTGCTAGTGGCCAACCGGGAAACAGCCGAAACACCATATATTTT. The chain couples TRBV12-5 to TRBJ1-3; D gene uncertain. V dropped 6 bases and J dropped 5 bases, with 17 bases sitting between them. Germline V CDR1 and CDR2: LGHNT, FRNRAP. CDR3 length: 15 residues.

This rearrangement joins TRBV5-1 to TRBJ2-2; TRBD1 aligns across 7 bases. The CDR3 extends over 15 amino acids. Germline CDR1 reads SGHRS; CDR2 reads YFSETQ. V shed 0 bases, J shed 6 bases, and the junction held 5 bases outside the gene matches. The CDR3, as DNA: TGCGCCAGCAGCTTGGAAGGGGGCGATTCCGGGGAGCTGTTTTTT. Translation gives CASSLEGGDSGELFF.

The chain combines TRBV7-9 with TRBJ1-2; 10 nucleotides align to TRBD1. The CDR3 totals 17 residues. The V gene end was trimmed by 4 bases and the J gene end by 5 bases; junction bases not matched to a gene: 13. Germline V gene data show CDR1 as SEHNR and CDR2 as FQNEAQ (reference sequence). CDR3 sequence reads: CASSSSQTGGLEYGYTF. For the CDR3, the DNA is TGTGCCAGCAGCTCTAGTCAGACAGGGGGCTTGGAATATGGCTACACCTTC. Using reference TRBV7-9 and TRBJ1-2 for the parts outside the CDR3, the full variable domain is DTGVSQNPRHKITKRGQNVTFRCDPISEHNRLYWYRQTLGQGPEFLTYFQNEAQLEKSRLLSDRFSAERPKGSFSTLEIQRTEQGDSAMYLCASSSSQTGGLEYGYTFGSGTRLTVV.

The CDR3 here is CASSQGHISYNEQFF. The CDR3 nucleotides are TGCGCCAGCAGCCAAGGACATATCTCCTACAATGAGCAGTTCTTC. The chain carries TRBV4-3 and TRBJ2-1; no definite D call. Per the germline V gene, CDR1 is LGHNA and CDR2 is YSLEER. The CDR3 runs to 15 residues. V lost 1 base and J 0 bases, leaving 7 bases between the germline ends.

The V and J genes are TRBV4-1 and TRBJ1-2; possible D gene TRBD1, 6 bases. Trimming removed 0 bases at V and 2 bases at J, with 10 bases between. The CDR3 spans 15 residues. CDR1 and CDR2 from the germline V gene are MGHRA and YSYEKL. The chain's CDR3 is CASSQDGGWNYGYTF. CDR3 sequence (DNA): TGCGCCAGCAGCCAAGATGGGGGCTGGAACTATGGCTACACCTTC.

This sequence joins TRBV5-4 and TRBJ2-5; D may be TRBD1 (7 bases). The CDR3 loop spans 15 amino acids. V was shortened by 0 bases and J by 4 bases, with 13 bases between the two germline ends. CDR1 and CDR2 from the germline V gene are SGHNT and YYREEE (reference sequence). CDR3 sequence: CASSLGPGGGETQYF. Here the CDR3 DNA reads TGTGCCAGCAGCTTGGGGCCAGGGGGAGGAGAGACCCAGTACTTC.

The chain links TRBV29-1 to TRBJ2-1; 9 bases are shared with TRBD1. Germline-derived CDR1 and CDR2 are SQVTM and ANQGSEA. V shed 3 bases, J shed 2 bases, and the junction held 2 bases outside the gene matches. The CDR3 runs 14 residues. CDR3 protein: CSVDRDRAYNEQFF. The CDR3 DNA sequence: TGCAGCGTTGACCGGGACAGGGCCTACAATGAGCAGTTCTTC.

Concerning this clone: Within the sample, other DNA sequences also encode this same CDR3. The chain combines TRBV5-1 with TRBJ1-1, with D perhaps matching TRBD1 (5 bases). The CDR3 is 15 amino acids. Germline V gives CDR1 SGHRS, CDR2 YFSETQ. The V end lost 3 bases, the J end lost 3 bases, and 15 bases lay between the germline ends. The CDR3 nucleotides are TGCGCCAGCAGCTGGGACCCAGGAGGGGACACTGAAGCTTTCTTT. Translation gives CASSWDPGGDTEAFF.

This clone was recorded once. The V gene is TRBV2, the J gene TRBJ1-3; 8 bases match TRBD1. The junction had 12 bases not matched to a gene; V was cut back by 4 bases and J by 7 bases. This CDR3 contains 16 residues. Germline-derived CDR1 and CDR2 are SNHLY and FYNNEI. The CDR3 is CASSGTGINLRNTIYF. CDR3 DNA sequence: TGTGCCAGCAGTGGGACAGGGATTAATCTTCGTAACACCATATATTTT.

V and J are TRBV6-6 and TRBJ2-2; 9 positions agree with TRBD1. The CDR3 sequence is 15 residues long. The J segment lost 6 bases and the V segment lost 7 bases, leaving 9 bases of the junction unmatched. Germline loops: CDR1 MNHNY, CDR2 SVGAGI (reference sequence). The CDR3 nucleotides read TGTGCCAGCAAACCGGGACAGGGCGTCCCCGGGGAGCTGTTTTTT. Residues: CASKPGQGVPGELFF.